A single sample gave rise to the 11 T cell receptor beta chains below, sequenced in a study of blood T cells in healthy people across ages. Next came a second PCR, run for roughly 6 to 11 cycles, which used a sample-barcoded 5' primer along with a J-beta primer mix. TCRdb re-called the 5' RACE reads through MiXCR, storing one row per CDR3 protein. This sample has 650,000 or so distinct CDR3 sequences; more than 45% occur once, and the top ten carry approximately 15%. The source material was blood. The origin of the receptors is a woman older than 75 in good health.

A remark on this clonotype: A much more abundant neighbour one base away suggests this may be a read error. This sequence joins TRBV7-9 and TRBJ1-2, with a weak D call TRBD1 (6 bases). Trimming stripped 5 bases from V and 7 bases from J, with 26 bases between. The germline CDR1 and CDR2 sequences are SEHNR and FQNEAQ (reference sequence). There are 17 residues in the CDR3. CDR3: CASSHQQGKGLVSGYTF. The CDR3 bases are TGTGCCAGCAGCCATCAACAGGGTAAAGGATTGGTCAGTGGCTACACCTTC.

This clonotype was observed a handful of times. The gene calls are TRBV6-5 and TRBJ1-1; D uncertain. Germline lookup yields CDR1 MNHEY and CDR2 SVGAGI. The CDR3 spans 12 residues. V gave up 7 bases and J gave up 11 bases, with 17 bases separating them. The CDR3 is CASMRTGLGAFF. The CDR3 DNA reads as TGTGCCAGCATGCGGACCGGGCTTGGGGCTTTCTTT.

This clonotype was detected many times. The chain employs TRBV5-5 and TRBJ2-5, with D unclear. This CDR3 spans 12 amino acids. The germline gives CDR1 SGHKS, CDR2 YYEKEE (reference sequence). V lost 10 bases and J 3 bases, leaving 13 bases between the germline ends. CDR3 amino acids: CASGVAEETQYF. The CDR3 DNA sequence: TGTGCCTCCGGCGTGGCGGAAGAGACCCAGTACTTC.

This clonotype is a singleton in its sample. The chain employs TRBV10-2 and TRBJ2-7; D is possibly TRBD2 (5 bases). The DNA end lines up better with TRBJ2-5; the J call may be wrong. This CDR3 has 17 amino acids. Germline CDR1 and CDR2: WSHSY and SAAADI. CDR3 protein: CASSGDWASPSFTTQYF. The CDR3 DNA is TGCGCCAGCAGTGGGGATTGGGCTAGCCCGTCTTTCACGACCCAGTACTTC.

This chain uses TRBV5-1 with TRBJ1-1; TRBD1 matches at 9 bases. This CDR3 has 17 residues. V shed 2 bases and J 5 bases; nucleotides not matched to a gene: 13. The germline V gene encodes CDR1 SGHRS and CDR2 YFSETQ. The CDR3 loop is CASSLGQGIESRTEAFF. CDR3 coding DNA: TGCGCCAGCAGCTTAGGACAGGGGATAGAGTCGCGGACTGAAGCTTTCTTT.

A word on this clonotype: A much more abundant neighbour one base away suggests this may be a read error. The CDR3 DNA reads as TGTGCCAGCAGCAGGGGCAAAGGGTACGAGCAGTACTTC. Translation: CASSRGKGYEQYF. This chain connects TRBV12-3 or TRBV12-4 to TRBJ2-7, with a possible D match to TRBD1 (6 bases). Trimming took off 6 bases at V and 4 bases at J, with 13 bases between the two ends. The CDR3 extends over 13 amino acids.

The J gene is TRBJ2-3, the V gene TRBV4-1; 9 bases are a match to TRBD1. Germline CDR1 reads MGHRA; CDR2 reads YSYEKL. J was trimmed by 2 bases and V by 2 bases; bases with no gene match: 5. This CDR3 comprises 16 residues. The DNA of the CDR3 is TGCGCCAGCAGCCAATTTGGACAGGGGTCCACAGATACGCAGTATTTT. Encoded protein: CASSQFGQGSTDTQYF.

This clonotype was found a few times. J is TRBJ2-5 and V is TRBV24-1; 11 nucleotides line up with TRBD1. Matching the DNA end better, TRBJ2-7 makes the J call doubtful. This CDR3 has 16 amino acids. CDR1 is KGHDR, CDR2 SFDVKD, per germline. The CDR3 DNA is TGTGCCACCAGTGATACGGACAGGGGGCACGTCGCCGAGCAGTACTTC. Protein sequence: CATSDTDRGHVAEQYF.

This clonotype was seen ten or more times. The genes are TRBV10-3 and TRBJ2-5; D gene ambiguous. Germline values: CDR1 ENHRY, CDR2 SYGVKD. Trimming left V 3 bases short and J 4 bases short, with 3 bases between. The CDR3 runs to 11 residues. CDR3 in amino acids: CAISEAETQYF. The CDR3 DNA sequence: TGTGCCATCAGTGAAGCAGAGACCCAGTACTTC.

V is TRBV24-1 and J is TRBJ2-7, with D possibly called TRBD1 or TRBD2 (5 bases each). Trimming left V 10 bases short and J 5 bases short, with 20 bases between. Germline CDR1 is KGHDR and CDR2 is SFDVKD. The CDR3 covers 14 residues. Here the CDR3 DNA reads TGTGCCACTCCCCTTGGGGCACAGAGGGACGAGCAGTACTTC. The encoded protein is CATPLGAQRDEQYF.

Points on this clonotype: A read error may be the cause here, since a much bigger clone is one base away. V usage is TRBV7-2 and J usage is TRBJ1-2; D might be TRBD1 (5 bases). The CDR3 runs 15 residues. Germline V gives CDR1 SGHTA, CDR2 FQGNSA. This CDR3 is CVSSLEAGQSYGYTF. The CDR3 nucleotides read TGTGTCAGCAGCTTAGAGGCGGGGCAATCCTATGGCTACACCTTC.